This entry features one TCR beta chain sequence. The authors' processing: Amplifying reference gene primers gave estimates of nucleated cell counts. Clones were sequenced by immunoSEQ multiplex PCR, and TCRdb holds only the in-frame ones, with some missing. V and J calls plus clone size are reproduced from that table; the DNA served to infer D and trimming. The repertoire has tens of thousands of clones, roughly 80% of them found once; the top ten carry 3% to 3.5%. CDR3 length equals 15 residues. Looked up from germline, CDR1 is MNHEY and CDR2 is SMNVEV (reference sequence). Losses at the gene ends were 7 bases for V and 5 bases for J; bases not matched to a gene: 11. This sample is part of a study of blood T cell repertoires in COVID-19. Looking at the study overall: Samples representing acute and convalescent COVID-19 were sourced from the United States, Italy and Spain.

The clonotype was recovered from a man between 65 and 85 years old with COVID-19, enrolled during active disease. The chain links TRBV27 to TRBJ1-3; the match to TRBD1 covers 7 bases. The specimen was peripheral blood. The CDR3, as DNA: TGTGCCAGCAAGATTAGTGGGACAGAGAGAAACACCATATATTTT. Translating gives CASKISGTERNTIYF.